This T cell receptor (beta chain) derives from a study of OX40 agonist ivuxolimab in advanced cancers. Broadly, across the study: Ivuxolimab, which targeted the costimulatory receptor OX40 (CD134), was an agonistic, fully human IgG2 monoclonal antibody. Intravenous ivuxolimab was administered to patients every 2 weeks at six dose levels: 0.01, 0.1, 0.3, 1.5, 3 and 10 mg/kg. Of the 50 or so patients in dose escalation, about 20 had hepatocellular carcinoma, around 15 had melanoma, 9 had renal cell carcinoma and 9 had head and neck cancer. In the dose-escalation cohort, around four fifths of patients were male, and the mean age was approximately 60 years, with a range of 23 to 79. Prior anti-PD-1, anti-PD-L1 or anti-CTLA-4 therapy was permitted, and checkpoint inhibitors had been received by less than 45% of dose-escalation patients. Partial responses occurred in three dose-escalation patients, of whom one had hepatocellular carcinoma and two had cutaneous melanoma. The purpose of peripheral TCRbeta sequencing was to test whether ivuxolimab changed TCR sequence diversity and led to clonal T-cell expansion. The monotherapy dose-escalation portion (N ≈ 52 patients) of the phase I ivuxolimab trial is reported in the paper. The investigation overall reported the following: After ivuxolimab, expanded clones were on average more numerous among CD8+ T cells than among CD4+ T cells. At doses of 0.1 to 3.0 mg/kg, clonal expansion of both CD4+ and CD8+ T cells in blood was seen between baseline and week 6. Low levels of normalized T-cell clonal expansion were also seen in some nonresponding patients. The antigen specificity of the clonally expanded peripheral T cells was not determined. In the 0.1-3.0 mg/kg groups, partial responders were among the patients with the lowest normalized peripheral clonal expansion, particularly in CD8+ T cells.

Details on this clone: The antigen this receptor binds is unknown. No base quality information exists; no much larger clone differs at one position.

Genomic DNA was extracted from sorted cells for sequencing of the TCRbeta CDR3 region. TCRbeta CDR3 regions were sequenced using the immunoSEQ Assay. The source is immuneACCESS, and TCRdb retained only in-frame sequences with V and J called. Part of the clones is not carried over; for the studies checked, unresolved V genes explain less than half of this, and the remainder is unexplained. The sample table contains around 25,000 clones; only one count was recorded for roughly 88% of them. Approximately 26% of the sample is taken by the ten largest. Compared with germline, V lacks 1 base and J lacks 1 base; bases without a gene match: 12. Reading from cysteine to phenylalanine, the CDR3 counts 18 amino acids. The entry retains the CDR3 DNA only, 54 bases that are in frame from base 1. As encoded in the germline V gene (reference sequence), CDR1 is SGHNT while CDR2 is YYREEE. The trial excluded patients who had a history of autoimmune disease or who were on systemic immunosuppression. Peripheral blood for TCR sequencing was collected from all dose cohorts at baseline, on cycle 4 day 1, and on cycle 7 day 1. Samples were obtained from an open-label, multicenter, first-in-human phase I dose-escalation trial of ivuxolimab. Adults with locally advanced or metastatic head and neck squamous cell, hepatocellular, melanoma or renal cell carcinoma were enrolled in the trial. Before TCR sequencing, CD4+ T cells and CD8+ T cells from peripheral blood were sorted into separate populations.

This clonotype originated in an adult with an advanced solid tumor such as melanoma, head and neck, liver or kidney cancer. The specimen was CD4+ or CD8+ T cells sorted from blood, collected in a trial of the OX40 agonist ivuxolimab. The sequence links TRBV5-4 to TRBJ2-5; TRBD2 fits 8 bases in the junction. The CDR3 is CASSLWPSGYGGQETQYF. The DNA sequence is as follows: TGTGCCAGCAGCTTGTGGCCTAGCGGGTATGGGGGCCAAGAGACCCAGTACTTC.